What follows are 21 T cell receptor beta chains derived from one specimen sequenced in a study of CD8+ T cells in alopecia areata. The authors sorted CD4+ cells into CD25+CD127- cells for roughly five patients. Isolated RNA was reverse transcribed into cDNA used as the sequencing template. Sequencing was performed with immunoSEQ multiplex PCR; in TCRdb, only in-frame clones are kept and a portion is missing. The sample yields roughly 40,000 clones, over 50% seen once. Sequencing was done on a sample of CD4+ Tregs sorted from blood. These receptors were collected from a human donor with alopecia areata.

The chain is built from TRBV30 and TRBJ1-5; D remains unclear. The CDR3 contains 14 residues. The germline gives CDR1 GTSNPN, CDR2 SVGIG (reference sequence). Trimming cost V 5 bases and J 2 bases, with 13 bases left between them. CDR3: CAWAQFLGNQPQHF. For the CDR3, the DNA is TGTGCCTGGGCACAATTCCTTGGCAATCAGCCCCAGCATTTT. Supplemented by reference TRBV30 and TRBJ1-5, the full variable domain reads SQTIHQWPATLVQPVGSPLSLECTVEGTSNPNLYWYRQAAGRGLQLLFYSVGIGQISSEVPQNLSASRPQDRQFILSSKKLLLSDSGFYLCAWAQFLGNQPQHFGDGTRLSIL.

The chain links TRBV5-1 to TRBJ2-7, with a possible D match to TRBD2 (5 bases). The germline V gene has CDR1 SGHRS and CDR2 YFSETQ. CDR3 size: 13 residues. V lost 3 bases and J lost 0, with 7 bases in between. CDR3 region: CASSYGLSYEQYF. The CDR3, as DNA: TGCGCCAGCAGCTACGGACTCTCCTACGAGCAGTACTTC.

The rearrangement uses TRBV28 and TRBJ2-4; a possible D gene is TRBD1 (5 bases). V lost 10 bases and J 5 bases, leaving 18 bases between the germline ends. The germline gives CDR1 MDHEN, CDR2 SYDVKM. This CDR3 contains 14 residues. CDR3 sequence (DNA): TGTGCCACCGAAGGCGTTAGGGGCCAAAACATTCAGTACTTC. Translation gives CATEGVRGQNIQYF.

The chain is built from TRBV9 and TRBJ2-1; D is uncertain. CDR1 and CDR2 from the germline V gene are SGDLS and YYNGEE. This CDR3 has 15 amino acids. V lost 0 bases and J lost 7, with 14 bases in between. CDR3 coding DNA: TGTGCCAGCAGCGTAGAAAGGGCGCTCGGGAATGAGCAGTTCTTC. This codes for CASSVERALGNEQFF.

Judged by abundance, this clone is medium-sized. The V gene is TRBV7-3, the J gene TRBJ1-2; 7 bases line up with TRBD1. This CDR3 spans 13 amino acids. Germline trimming cut 5 bases from V and 2 bases from J; bases unmatched to any gene: 2. Germline CDR1 is SGHTA and CDR2 is FQGTGA. CDR3 sequence (DNA): TGTGCCAGCAGCCTGGGACAGAACTATGGCTACACCTTC. Translation gives CASSLGQNYGYTF.

This clone has a handful of counts. J is TRBJ2-1 and V is TRBV13; D may be TRBD1 or TRBD2 (6 bases each). Germline V lookup: CDR1 PRHDT, CDR2 FYEKMQ (reference sequence). V lost 4 bases to trimming and J lost 4 bases, with 14 bases between them. CDR3 length equals 15 residues. The DNA of the CDR3 is TGTGCCAGCAGCTCATACCTAGGGGGGTACAATGAGCAGTTCTTC. Protein: CASSSYLGGYNEQFF.

This clone was detected a few times. The chain couples TRBV15 to TRBJ2-3; 10 bases fit TRBD1. Germline CDR1 reads LNHNV; CDR2 reads YYDKDF (reference sequence). Trimming at V came to 3 bases and at J to 1 base, leaving 7 bases not matched to a gene. This CDR3 comprises 17 residues. CDR3 protein: CATSSKTGTGGTDTQYF. Written as DNA, the CDR3 is TGTGCCACCAGCAGTAAAACCGGGACAGGGGGCACAGATACGCAGTATTTT.

This rearrangement joins TRBV7-9 to TRBJ1-1; 9 nucleotides align to TRBD1. CDR3 length: 14 residues. V was clipped by 2 bases and J by 3 bases; unmatched bases: 1. CDR1 and CDR2 (germline): SEHNR, FQNEAQ (reference sequence). The DNA of the CDR3 is TGTGCCAGCAGCTTAAGGACAGGGGACACTGAAGCTTTCTTT. Translated, it gives CASSLRTGDTEAFF.

The chain employs TRBV5-1 and TRBJ1-2; a weak D match, TRBD1 (5 bases). The CDR3 has 14 residues. V lost 1 base to trimming and J lost 4 bases, with 11 bases between them. Germline-derived CDR1 and CDR2 are SGHRS and YFSETQ. CDR3 protein: CASSLRDRRYGYTF. As DNA, the CDR3 is TGCGCCAGCAGCTTGAGGGACCGGCGCTATGGCTACACCTTC.

In regard to this clone: The junction shows a germline mismatch at one end, possibly a read error. The rearrangement uses TRBV5-6 and TRBJ1-1; TRBD1 is a possible D gene (5 bases). Germline CDR1 is SGHDT and CDR2 is YYEEEE. This CDR3 has 13 residues. The CDR3 loop reads CASTGRVKTEAFF. CDR3 nucleotides: TGTGCCAGCACAGGGAGGGTGAAGACTGAAGCTTTCTTT.

In its sample, this clone was seen once. V is TRBV14 and J is TRBJ2-3; 9 bases line up with TRBD1. The CDR3 covers 16 residues. V trimming: 1 base; J trimming: 4 bases; junction bases outside the gene matches: 6. Looked up from germline, CDR1 is SGHDN and CDR2 is FVKESK. CDR3 region: CASSQATGGRPDTQYF. CDR3 nucleotides: TGTGCCAGCAGCCAAGCTACAGGGGGCCGGCCAGATACGCAGTATTTT.

CDR3 in DNA: TGTGCCAGCTCACAGACTCCAAAGGTGGGCAGCTACACCTTC. Amino acids: CASSQTPKVGSYTF. The chain recombines TRBV18 with TRBJ1-2; D is ambiguous. The CDR3 has 14 residues. Trimming took off 4 bases at V and 9 bases at J, with 18 bases between the two ends. Germline lookup yields CDR1 KGHSH and CDR2 LQKENI.

This clone was recorded only once. The genes are TRBV7-9 and TRBJ1-6; D unresolved. The CDR3 totals 13 residues. Trimming shortened V by 5 bases and J by 7 bases, and 9 bases separated the two germline ends. Germline V gene data show CDR1 as SEHNR and CDR2 as FQNEAQ (reference sequence). The CDR3 DNA reads as TGTGCCAGCAGCGCCGACTGGAATTCACCCCTCCACTTT. Its translation is CASSADWNSPLHF.

This chain uses TRBV6-5 with TRBJ1-2; TRBD1 agrees at 9 bases. Unmatched junction bases numbered 5, after V lost 2 bases and J lost 4 bases. CDR1 MNHEY and CDR2 SVGAGI come from the germline V gene. There are 15 residues in the CDR3. The CDR3: CASSYGTGLPYGYTF. In DNA, the CDR3 is TGTGCCAGCAGTTACGGGACAGGGCTCCCCTATGGCTACACCTTC.

As to this clone: At one end, the junction sequence differs from germline, possibly due to a read error. The chain employs TRBV20-1 and TRBJ2-6; TRBD2 matches 8 bases. This CDR3 is built from 11 residues. Germline-derived CDR1 and CDR2 are DFQATT and SNEGSKA (reference sequence). The chain's CDR3 is CSAAPFSGMAF. The CDR3 nucleotides read TGCAGTGCCGCCCCGTTTAGCGGGATGGCTTTC.

The V gene is TRBV19, the J gene TRBJ1-5, with 9 nucleotides matching TRBD1. Germline trimming cut 6 bases from V and 7 bases from J; bases unmatched to any gene: 10. CDR1 is LNHDA and CDR2 is SQIVND in the germline V gene (reference sequence). CDR3 length equals 15 residues. The CDR3 region is CASSQYGTGRQPQHF. DNA of the CDR3: TGTGCCAGTAGCCAATACGGGACAGGGAGACAGCCCCAGCATTTT. The whole variable domain, filled in from reference TRBV19 and TRBJ1-5, reads DGGITQSPKYLFRKEGQNVTLSCEQNLNHDAMYWYRQDPGQGLRLIYYSQIVNDFQKGDIAEGYSVSREKKESFPLTVTSAQKNPTAFYLCASSQYGTGRQPQHFGDGTRLSIL.

V gene TRBV27 combines with J gene TRBJ1-1; D is possibly TRBD1 (6 bases). V was clipped by 2 bases and J by 5 bases, with 21 bases between them. The CDR3 is made up of 17 amino acids. CDR1 and CDR2 from the germline V gene are MNHEY and SMNVEV (reference sequence). This CDR3 reads CASSLVGAAPGGTEAFF. DNA for the CDR3: TGTGCCAGCAGTTTAGTGGGGGCCGCACCTGGGGGAACTGAAGCTTTCTTT.

The chain links TRBV7-9 to TRBJ1-2; TRBD1 is a possible D gene (5 bases). V gave up 1 base and J gave up 4 bases, with 13 bases separating them. The germline gives CDR1 SEHNR, CDR2 FQNEAQ (reference sequence). The CDR3 is 15 amino acids. In nucleotides, the CDR3 is TGTGCCAGCAGCTTAGACTCAGGGTACCTCTATGGCTACACCTTC. The encoded protein is CASSLDSGYLYGYTF.

Only a few counts were recorded for this clone. The rearrangement links TRBV7-9 to TRBJ2-5, with 7 positions matching TRBD1. V dropped 4 bases and J dropped 2; count of bases not matched to a gene: 4. Per the germline V gene, CDR1 is SEHNR and CDR2 is FQNEAQ (reference sequence). The CDR3 length is 14 residues. CDR3 residues: CASSSWGQQETQYF. In nucleotides, the CDR3 is TGTGCCAGCAGCTCTTGGGGACAGCAAGAGACCCAGTACTTC.

The chain employs TRBV27 and TRBJ2-1; 7 bases match TRBD2. CDR1 MNHEY and CDR2 SMNVEV come from the germline V gene (reference sequence). CDR3 length equals 16 residues. Trimming at V came to 7 bases and at J to 0 bases, leaving 9 bases not matched to a gene. CDR3 coding DNA: TGTGCCAGCACCCCTCGGGGAGGGTTCTCCTACAATGAGCAGTTCTTC. This sequence encodes CASTPRGGFSYNEQFF.

This clone was observed once. The rearrangement joins TRBV6-1 to TRBJ1-1; D possibly corresponds to TRBD1 (6 bases). The germline CDR1 and CDR2 sequences are MNHNS and SASEGT. Trimming stripped 4 bases from V and 4 bases from J, with 13 bases between. The CDR3 covers 14 residues. CDR3 residues: CASSAQGLGTEAFF. CDR3 coding DNA: TGTGCCAGCAGTGCGCAGGGGCTCGGCACTGAAGCTTTCTTT.